This TCR beta chain was sequenced in a study of human T cells and chemical hapten exposure. In the study overall: Small discrepancies in pooled library volume mainly accounted for the varying TCR yields per sample. General observations from the study: Among TCRs, those above 1 in 1000 frequency were unaffected by DPC sensitization.

The table lists this clonotype with many counts. No antigen is known for it. Someone pulled total RNA out of unfractionated whole blood. Per germline, CDR1 SNHLY and CDR2 FYNNEI. The CDR3 runs to 14 residues. V was clipped by 5 bases and J by 6 bases; unmatched bases: 6. Unique molecular identifiers were affixed to discrete cDNA molecules within the library. Under the authors' procedure: Samples contained a median of about 96,000 TCRs, with a range of about 20,000 to 750,000. TCRdb re-called the 5' RACE reads with MiXCR, one entry per CDR3 protein. The V and J calls, along with clone size, are taken from TCRdb and not from the paper's own processing. The sample carries approximately 150,000 distinct CDR3 sequences, roughly 4% recorded once.

V gene TRBV2 combines with J gene TRBJ1-5, with 8 positions matching TRBD1. The receptor was derived from a female donor in good health. CDR3 nucleotides: TGTGCCAGCAGTTACGGACAGGGCGGTCAGCCCCAGCATTTT. Its translation is CASSYGQGGQPQHF.